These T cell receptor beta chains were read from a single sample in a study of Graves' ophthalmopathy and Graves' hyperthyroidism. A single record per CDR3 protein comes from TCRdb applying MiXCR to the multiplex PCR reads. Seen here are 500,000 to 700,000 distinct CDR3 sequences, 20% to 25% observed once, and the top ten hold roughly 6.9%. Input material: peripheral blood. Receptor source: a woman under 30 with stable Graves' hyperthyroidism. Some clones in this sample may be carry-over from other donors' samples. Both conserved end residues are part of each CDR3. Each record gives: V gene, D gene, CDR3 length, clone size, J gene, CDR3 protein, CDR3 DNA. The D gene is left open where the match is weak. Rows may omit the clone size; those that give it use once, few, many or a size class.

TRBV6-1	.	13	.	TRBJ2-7	CASWGDSTYEQYF	TGTGCCAGCTGGGGAGACAGTACCTACGAGCAGTACTTC
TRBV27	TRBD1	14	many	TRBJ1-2	CASSLIGTDYGYTF	TGTGCCAGCAGTTTAATCGGGACAGACTATGGCTACACCTTC
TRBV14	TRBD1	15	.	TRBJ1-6	CASRTLTGENSPLHF	TGTGCCAGCAGAACCTTGACAGGGGAAAATTCACCCCTCCACTTT
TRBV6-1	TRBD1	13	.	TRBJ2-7	CASSEGDRVEQYF	TGTGCCAGCAGTGAAGGGGACAGGGTCGAGCAGTACTTC
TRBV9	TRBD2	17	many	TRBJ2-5	CASSADGLAGPQETQYF	TGTGCCAGCAGCGCTGATGGACTAGCGGGGCCTCAAGAGACCCAGTACTTC
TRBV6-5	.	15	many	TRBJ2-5	CASRTLVAGAETQYF	TGTGCCAGCAGGACCCTCGTTGCGGGGGCCGAGACCCAGTACTTC
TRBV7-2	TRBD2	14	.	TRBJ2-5	CASRSSGRKETQYF	TGTGCCAGCAGGTCTAGCGGGAGGAAAGAGACTCAGTACTTC
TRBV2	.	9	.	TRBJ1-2	CAGTYGYTF	TGTGCCGGGACATATGGCTACACCTTC
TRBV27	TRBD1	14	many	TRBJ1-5	CASGHRGLSQPQHF	TGTGCCAGCGGGCACAGGGGGTTGAGTCAGCCCCAGCATTTT
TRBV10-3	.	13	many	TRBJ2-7	CAISEVLRNEQYF	TGTGCCATCAGTGAGGTCCTACGGAACGAGCAGTACTTC
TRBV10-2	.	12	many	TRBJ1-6	CASSGQDSPLHF	TGCGCCAGCAGTGGTCAGGACTCACCCCTCCACTTT
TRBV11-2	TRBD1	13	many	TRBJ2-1	CASSLDRGGEQFF	TGTGCCAGCAGCTTGGACAGGGGGGGTGAGCAGTTCTTC
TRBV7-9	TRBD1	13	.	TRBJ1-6	CASRTGVNSPLHF	TGTGCCAGCCGCACAGGGGTAAATTCACCCCTCCACTTT
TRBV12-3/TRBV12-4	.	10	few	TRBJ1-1	CASSEREAFF	TGTGCCAGCAGTGAGCGTGAAGCTTTCTTT
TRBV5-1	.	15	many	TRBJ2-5	CASSLGSGVRETQYF	TGCGCCAGCAGCTTGGGAAGCGGAGTCCGTGAGACCCAGTACTTC
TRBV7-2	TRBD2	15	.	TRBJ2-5	CASSVSGSVQETQYF	TGTGCCAGCAGCGTTAGCGGGAGCGTCCAAGAGACCCAGTACTTC
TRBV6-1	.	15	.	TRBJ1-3	CASSIRASSGNTIYF	TGTGCCAGCAGTATCCGGGCCTCGTCGGGAAACACCATATATTTT
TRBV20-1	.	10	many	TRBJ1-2	CSASLGGYTF	TGCAGTGCTAGTTTGGGGGGCTACACCTTC